Included here is one T cell receptor beta chain sequence, with context. Its antigen is as yet unknown. The sample originates from a study of vaccination and CD4 T cells after COVID-19. Treatment meaning: roughly 10-day PBMC culture with coronavirus spike peptide pools or control peptides (ViraFEST assay). One should note that the unexposed donor's CD4+ T cells were collected before the COVID-19 pandemic (2011-2018). Expansion of antigen-specific T cells with peptide pools by ViraFEST preceded sequencing of TCRs. Unexposed donors' CD4+ T cells were tested against SARS-CoV-2 S/N and four cold-coronavirus spikes when cell numbers allowed. Cultured CD4+ T cell DNA underwent sequencing with the Oncomine TCR Beta short-read assay. MiXCR, applied by TCRdb to the PCR reads, yields one record per CDR3 protein. Here the sample spans about 5,700 distinct CDR3 sequences, roughly 33% being singletons. Germline CDR1 DFQATT, CDR2 SNEGSKA (reference sequence). The V segment lost 6 bases and the J segment 0 bases; nucleotides outside the gene matches: 14. The length of the CDR3 is 16 residues.

Sequencing was performed on CD4+ T cells from blood, cultured in vitro. V is TRBV20-1 and J is TRBJ2-7; 7 bases fit TRBD2. This clonotype was obtained from a human donor in good health. In DNA, the CDR3 is TGCAGTGCCGGAGATAGCGGCGGGGGACGCTCCTACGAGCAGTACTTC. Encoded protein: CSAGDSGGGRSYEQYF.